This TCR beta chain was found in a study of beta chain features in type 1 diabetes. Study in general: Sorted cells from all samples, numbering 100 million to 120 million, were examined.

Findings and limits, study-wide: Shorter templates might be favored by PCR, and equally so in patients and in controls. In all four CD4+ subsets, TCRB CDR3 length was significantly, moderately reduced in type 1 diabetes.

This clone was counted only a few times. Its antigen remains unidentified. The study reverse transcribed the entire isolated RNA, so it sequenced expressed TCRB transcripts. Generated by immunoSEQ multiplex PCR, the TCRdb table keeps only in-frame clones and is missing some. The data contain about 360,000 clones, about 12% of them singletons. Trimming shortened V by 0 bases and J by 4 bases, and 7 bases separated the two germline ends. The CDR3 contains 14 residues. Germline CDR1 and CDR2: SGHTA and FQGNSA. The clonotype originates from a young man in good health. Sequencing used naive CD4+ T cells from blood. This chain uses TRBV7-2 with TRBJ2-1; D may be TRBD2 (5 bases). The CDR3 coding sequence is TGTGCCAGCAGCTTAGCCGGGGTGTACAATGAGCAGTTCTTC. Translation gives CASSLAGVYNEQFF.